This T cell receptor (beta chain) was recorded in a study of blood T cell repertoires in COVID-19. Study summary: Samples representing acute and convalescent COVID-19 were sourced from the United States, Italy and Spain.

In the study's own analysis: It was from reference gene primer amplification that nucleated cell counts were estimated. The method was immunoSEQ multiplex PCR; TCRdb's version includes in-frame clones alone and lacks a portion of them. V and J calls and clone size are as listed in that table; D and trimming were resolved from the DNA. The table includes around 450,000 clones, roughly 87% detected once. The material sequenced was PBMCs or T cells enriched from blood (not recorded which). The TCR originated in a young woman who had recovered from COVID-19.

Here the CDR3 reads CASSLNSPGQGLGGYTF. The CDR3, as DNA: TGTGCCAGCAGTTTAAATTCCCCGGGACAGGGTTTAGGTGGCTACACCTTC. V gene TRBV28 combines with J gene TRBJ1-2; 9 bases are shared with TRBD1. Germline lookup yields CDR1 MDHEN and CDR2 SYDVKM. This CDR3 contains 17 residues. After removal of 2 bases from V and 7 bases from J, the junction contained 14 bases not matched to a gene.